This TCR beta chain was recovered during a study of CD8 T cells in ankylosing spondylitis. With respect to this clonotype: The antigen remains undetermined.

Broader study findings: Reportedly, matched ankylosing spondylitis synovial fluid was significantly enriched for disease-linked clones. One TCR beta motif, made up of seven to nine highly homologous variants, appeared characteristic of ankylosing spondylitis blood.

Libraries for TCR beta were made by quantitative 5'-RACE with molecular barcodes. TCRdb passed the 5' RACE reads through MiXCR, listing each CDR3 protein once. The sample contains roughly 150,000 distinct CDR3 sequences, 9.8% of which appear only once. Germline trimming cut 1 base from V and 5 bases from J; bases unmatched to any gene: 6. The germline gives CDR1 WSHSY, CDR2 SAAADI. The CDR3 has 15 residues. Material: blood, either unsorted or a sorted T cell fraction (not recorded which). The TCR sequence derives from a female donor with ankylosing spondylitis or in good health (not recorded which). The J gene is TRBJ2-7, the V gene TRBV10-2; TRBD2 agrees at 9 bases. The CDR3 DNA reads TGCGCCAGCAGTGAGTATGCGGGAGGGCCTAACGAGCAGTACTTC. Amino acid sequence: CASSEYAGGPNEQYF.